The T cell receptor beta chain described here comes from a study of metastatic and nonmetastatic thyroid tumors. Study at large: The comparison covered peripheral blood and tumor or nodule tissue in malignant and benign thyroid patients. General study points: Patients with malignant thyroid tumors reportedly had significantly higher TCR beta diversity than those with benign nodules, in blood and tumor.

Every patient was untreated before thyroid surgery. In regard to this clone: The target antigen is unknown.

In the original analysis: Clinicopathological groups supplied CDR3 differences that were used to build a distant-metastasis classifier for papillary thyroid cancer. TCRdb reassembled clones from the PCR reads with MiXCR. The V and J calls and clone size come from TCRdb's table, not from the authors' own analysis. The sample holds 25,000 to 30,000 clones, roughly 25% seen once. The CDR3 is made up of 11 amino acids. V gave up 4 bases and J gave up 12 bases; unmatched junction bases: 6. J is TRBJ2-7 and V is TRBV12-3 or TRBV12-4; TRBD1 agrees at 7 bases. This sequence was found in a female donor with papillary thyroid cancer or a benign thyroid nodule (not recorded which). Some clones in this sample may be carry-over from other donors' samples. The sample was blood. The DNA for the CDR3 is TGTGCCAGCAGTTCGACAGGGCAGGCGTACTTC. Its protein product is CASSSTGQAYF.